This T cell receptor beta chain was sequenced during a study of Graves' ophthalmopathy and Graves' hyperthyroidism. Study-level results: Blood also harbored most expanded thyroid clonotypes above 0.001 frequency.

A note on this clonotype: Its antigen is not identified.

RNA transcripts provided the template for amplifying TCR beta CDR3 regions. The library came from an HTBI-primed first-round RT-PCR and a second-round multiplex PCR. One entry per CDR3 protein, called by TCRdb with MiXCR from the multiplex PCR reads. The sample lists 600,000 to 950,000 distinct CDR3 sequences; roughly two fifths were seen once. The germline CDR1 and CDR2 sequences are MNHNS and SASEGT. The CDR3 runs to 15 residues. V lost 6 bases and J lost 7; bases outside the gene matches: 9. The TCR originated in an adult man with Graves' ophthalmopathy. Input material: peripheral blood. The chain couples TRBV6-1 to TRBJ2-5, with TRBD2 matching 12 bases. Here the CDR3 DNA reads TGTGCCAGCAGACAGCTAGCGGGAGGGGAAGGGACCCAGTACTTC. It codes for CASRQLAGGEGTQYF.